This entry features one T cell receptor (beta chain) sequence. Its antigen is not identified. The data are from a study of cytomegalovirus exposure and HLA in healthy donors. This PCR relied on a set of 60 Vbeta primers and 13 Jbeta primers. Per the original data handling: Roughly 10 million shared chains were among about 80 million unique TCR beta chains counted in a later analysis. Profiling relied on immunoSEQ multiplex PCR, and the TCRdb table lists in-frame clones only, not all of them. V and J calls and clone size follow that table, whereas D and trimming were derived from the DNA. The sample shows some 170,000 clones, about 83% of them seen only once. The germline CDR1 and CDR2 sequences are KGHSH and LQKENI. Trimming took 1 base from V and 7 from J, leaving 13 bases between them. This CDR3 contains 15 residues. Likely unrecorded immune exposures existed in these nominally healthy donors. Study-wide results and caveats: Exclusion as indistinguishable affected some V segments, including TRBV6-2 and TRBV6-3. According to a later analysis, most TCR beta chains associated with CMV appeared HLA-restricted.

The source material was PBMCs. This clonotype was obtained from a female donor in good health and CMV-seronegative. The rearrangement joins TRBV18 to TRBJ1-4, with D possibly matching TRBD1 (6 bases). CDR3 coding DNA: TGTGCCAGCTCACCACGGGACATGATATCTGAAAAACTGTTTTTT. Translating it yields CASSPRDMISEKLFF.